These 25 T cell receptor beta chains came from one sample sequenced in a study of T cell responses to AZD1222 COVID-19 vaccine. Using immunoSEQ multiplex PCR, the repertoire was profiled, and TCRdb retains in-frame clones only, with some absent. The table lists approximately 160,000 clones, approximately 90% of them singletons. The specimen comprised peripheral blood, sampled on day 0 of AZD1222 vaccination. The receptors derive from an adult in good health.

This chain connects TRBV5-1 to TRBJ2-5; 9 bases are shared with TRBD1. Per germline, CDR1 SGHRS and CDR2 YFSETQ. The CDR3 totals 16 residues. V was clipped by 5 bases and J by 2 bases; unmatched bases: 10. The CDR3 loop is CASSQGQGKGQETQYF. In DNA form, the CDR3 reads TGCGCCAGCAGTCAGGGACAGGGAAAGGGGCAAGAGACCCAGTACTTC.

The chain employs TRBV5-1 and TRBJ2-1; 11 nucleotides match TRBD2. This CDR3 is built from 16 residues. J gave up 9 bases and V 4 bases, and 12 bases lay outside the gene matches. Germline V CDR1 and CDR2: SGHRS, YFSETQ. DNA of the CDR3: TGCGCCAGCAGCCCCGACTTTAGCGGGAGGGCCATTGAGCAGTTCTTC. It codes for CASSPDFSGRAIEQFF. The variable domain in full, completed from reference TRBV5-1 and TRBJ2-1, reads KAGVTQTPRYLIKTRGQQVTLSCSPISGHRSVSWYQQTPGQGLQFLFEYFSETQRNKGNFPGRFSGRQFSNSRSEMNVSTLELGDSALYLCASSPDFSGRAIEQFFGPGTRLTVL.

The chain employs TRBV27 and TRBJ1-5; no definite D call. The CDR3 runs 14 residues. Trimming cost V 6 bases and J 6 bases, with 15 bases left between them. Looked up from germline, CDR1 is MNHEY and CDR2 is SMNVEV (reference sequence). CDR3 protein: CASRSLEGTQPQHF. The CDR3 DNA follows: TGTGCCAGCAGAAGTTTGGAAGGAACTCAGCCCCAGCATTTT.

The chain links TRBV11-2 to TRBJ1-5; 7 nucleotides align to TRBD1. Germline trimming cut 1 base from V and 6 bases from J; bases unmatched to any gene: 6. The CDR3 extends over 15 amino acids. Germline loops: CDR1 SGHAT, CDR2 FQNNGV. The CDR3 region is CASSLGPGQLQPQHF. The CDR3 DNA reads TGTGCCAGCAGCTTAGGTCCGGGACAGCTTCAGCCCCAGCATTTT.

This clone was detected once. The CDR3 DNA reads TGTGCCAGCAGCTCCCTTCAGGGGGCGTTGGGGCTAGGGGATGGCTACACCTTC. It yields the protein CASSSLQGALGLGDGYTF. This chain connects TRBV5-5 to TRBJ1-2; 8 bases align to TRBD1. CDR1 SGHKS and CDR2 YYEKEE come from the germline V gene (reference sequence). After removal of 3 bases from V and 6 bases from J, the junction contained 19 bases not matched to a gene. This CDR3 has 18 amino acids.

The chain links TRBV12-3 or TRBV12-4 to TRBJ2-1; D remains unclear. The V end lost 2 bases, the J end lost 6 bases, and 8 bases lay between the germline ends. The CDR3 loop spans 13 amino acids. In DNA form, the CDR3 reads TGTGCCAGCAGTTTATCTCCACTCAATGAGCAGTTCTTC. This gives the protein CASSLSPLNEQFF.

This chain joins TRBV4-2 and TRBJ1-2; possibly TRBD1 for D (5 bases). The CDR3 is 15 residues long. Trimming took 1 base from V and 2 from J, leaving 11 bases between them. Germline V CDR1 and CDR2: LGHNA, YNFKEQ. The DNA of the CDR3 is TGTGCCAGCAGCCAAGGGTATCAGGGCAACTATGGCTACACCTTC. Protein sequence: CASSQGYQGNYGYTF.

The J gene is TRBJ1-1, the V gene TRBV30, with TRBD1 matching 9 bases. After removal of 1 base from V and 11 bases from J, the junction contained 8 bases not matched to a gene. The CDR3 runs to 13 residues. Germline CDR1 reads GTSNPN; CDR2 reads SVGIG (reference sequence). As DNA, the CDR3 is TGTGCCTGGAGTGGACAGGGGGTGACGGAGGCTTTCTTT. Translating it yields CAWSGQGVTEAFF.

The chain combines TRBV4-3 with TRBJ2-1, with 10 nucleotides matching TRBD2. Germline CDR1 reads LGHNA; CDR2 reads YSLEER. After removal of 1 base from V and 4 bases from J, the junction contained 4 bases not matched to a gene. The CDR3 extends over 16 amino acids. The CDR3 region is CASSQGAGGGYNEQFF. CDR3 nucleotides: TGCGCCAGCAGCCAAGGAGCGGGAGGGGGGTACAATGAGCAGTTCTTC.

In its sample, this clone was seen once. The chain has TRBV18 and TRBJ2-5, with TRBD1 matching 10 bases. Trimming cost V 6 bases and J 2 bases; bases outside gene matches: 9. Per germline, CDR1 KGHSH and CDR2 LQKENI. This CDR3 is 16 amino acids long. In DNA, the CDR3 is TGTGCCAGCTCGGAGCGACAGGGACAGGGGCAAGAGACCCAGTACTTC. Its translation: CASSERQGQGQETQYF.

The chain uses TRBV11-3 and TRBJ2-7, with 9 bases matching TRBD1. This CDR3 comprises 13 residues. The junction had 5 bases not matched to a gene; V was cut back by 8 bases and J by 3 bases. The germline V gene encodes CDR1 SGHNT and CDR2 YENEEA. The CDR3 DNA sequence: TGTGCCAGCGCAAACAGGGGGCTCTACGAGCAGTACTTC. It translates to CASANRGLYEQYF.

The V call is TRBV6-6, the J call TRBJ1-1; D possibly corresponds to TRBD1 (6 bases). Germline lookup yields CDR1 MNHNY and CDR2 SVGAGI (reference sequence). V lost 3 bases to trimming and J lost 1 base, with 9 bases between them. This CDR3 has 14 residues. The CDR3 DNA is TGTGCCAGCAGTTATGGGGGCGGGAACACTGAAGCTTTCTTT. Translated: CASSYGGGNTEAFF.

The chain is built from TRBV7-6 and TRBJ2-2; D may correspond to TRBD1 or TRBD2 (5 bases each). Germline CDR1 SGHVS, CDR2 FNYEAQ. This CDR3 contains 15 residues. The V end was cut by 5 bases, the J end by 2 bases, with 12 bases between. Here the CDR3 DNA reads TGTGCCAGCAGCCGGGACGGTTCTAACACCGGGGAGCTGTTTTTT. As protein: CASSRDGSNTGELFF.

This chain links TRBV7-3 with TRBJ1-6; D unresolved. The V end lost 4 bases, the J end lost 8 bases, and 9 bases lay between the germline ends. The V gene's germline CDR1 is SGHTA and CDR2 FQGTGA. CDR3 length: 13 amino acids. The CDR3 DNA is TGTGCCAGCAGCTCAATGAGTGATTCACCCCTCCACTTT. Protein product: CASSSMSDSPLHF.

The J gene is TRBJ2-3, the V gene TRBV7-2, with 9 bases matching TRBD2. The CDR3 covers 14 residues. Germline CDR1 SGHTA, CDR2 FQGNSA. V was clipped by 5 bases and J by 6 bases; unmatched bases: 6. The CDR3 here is CASSPGLAGDTQYF. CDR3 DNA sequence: TGTGCCAGCAGCCCGGGACTAGCAGGCGATACGCAGTATTTT. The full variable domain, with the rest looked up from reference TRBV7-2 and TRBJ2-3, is GAGVSQSPSNKVTEKGKDVELRCDPISGHTALYWYRQSLGQGLEFLIYFQGNSAPDKSGLPSDRFSAERTGGSVSTLTIQRTQQEDSAVYLCASSPGLAGDTQYFGPGTRLTVL.

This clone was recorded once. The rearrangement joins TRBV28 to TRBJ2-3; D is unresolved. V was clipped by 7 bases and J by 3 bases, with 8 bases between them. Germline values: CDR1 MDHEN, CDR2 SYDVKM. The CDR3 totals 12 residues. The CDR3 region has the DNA TGTGCCAGCACCCACCTGACAGATACGCAGTATTTT. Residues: CASTHLTDTQYF.

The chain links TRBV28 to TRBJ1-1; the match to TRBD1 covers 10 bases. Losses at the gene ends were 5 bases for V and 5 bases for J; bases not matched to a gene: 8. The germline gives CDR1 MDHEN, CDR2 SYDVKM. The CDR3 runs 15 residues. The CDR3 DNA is TGTGCCAGCAGTAGCAGACAGGACAGGGGGACTGAAGCTTTCTTT. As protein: CASSSRQDRGTEAFF.

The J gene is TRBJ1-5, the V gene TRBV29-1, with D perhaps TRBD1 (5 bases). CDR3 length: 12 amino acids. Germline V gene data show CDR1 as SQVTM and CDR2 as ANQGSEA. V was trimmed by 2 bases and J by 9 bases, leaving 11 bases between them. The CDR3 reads CSVEMGGGPQHF. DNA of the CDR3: TGCAGCGTTGAAATGGGGGGAGGGCCCCAGCATTTT.

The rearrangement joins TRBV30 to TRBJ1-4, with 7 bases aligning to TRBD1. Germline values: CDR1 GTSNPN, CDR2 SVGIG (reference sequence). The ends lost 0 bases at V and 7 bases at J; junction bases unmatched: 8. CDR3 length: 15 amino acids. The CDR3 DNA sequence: TGTGCCTGGAGTGTAGCCGGACAGGAACTTGAAAAACTGTTTTTT. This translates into CAWSVAGQELEKLFF.

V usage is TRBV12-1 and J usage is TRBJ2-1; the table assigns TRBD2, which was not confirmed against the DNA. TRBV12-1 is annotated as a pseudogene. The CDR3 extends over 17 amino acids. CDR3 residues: CASSSSLLAEGVNEQFF. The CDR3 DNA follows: TGTGCCAGCAGCTCTTCTCTACTAGCGGAGGGGGTCAATGAGCAGTTCTTC.

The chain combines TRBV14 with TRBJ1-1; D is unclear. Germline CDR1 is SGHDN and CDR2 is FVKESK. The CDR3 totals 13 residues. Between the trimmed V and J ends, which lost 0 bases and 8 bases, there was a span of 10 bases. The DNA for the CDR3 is TGTGCCAGCAGCCAAGATGCAGGCTCCGAAGCTTTCTTT. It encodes CASSQDAGSEAFF.

The CDR3 is CASSLKGAATNEKLFF. The CDR3 DNA is TGTGCCAGCAGTTTAAAAGGGGCGGCTACTAATGAAAAACTGTTTTTT. The genes are TRBV28 and TRBJ1-4, with D tentatively TRBD1 (5 bases). CDR1 is MDHEN, CDR2 SYDVKM, per germline. The CDR3 runs 16 residues. Trimming shortened V by 2 bases and J by 2 bases, and 12 bases separated the two germline ends.

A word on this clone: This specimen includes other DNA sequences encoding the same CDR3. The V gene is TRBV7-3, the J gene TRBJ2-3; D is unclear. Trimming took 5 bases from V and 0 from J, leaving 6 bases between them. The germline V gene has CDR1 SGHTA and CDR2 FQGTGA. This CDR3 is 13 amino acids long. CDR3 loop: CASSLGSTDTQYF. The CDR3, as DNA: TGTGCCAGCAGCCTCGGGAGCACAGATACGCAGTATTTT.

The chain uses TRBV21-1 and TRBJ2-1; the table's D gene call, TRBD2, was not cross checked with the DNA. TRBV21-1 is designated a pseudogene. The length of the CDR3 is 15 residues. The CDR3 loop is CASSKIGSPHDEQFF. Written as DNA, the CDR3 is TGTGCCAGCAGCAAAATCGGTTCCCCGCACGATGAGCAGTTCTTC.

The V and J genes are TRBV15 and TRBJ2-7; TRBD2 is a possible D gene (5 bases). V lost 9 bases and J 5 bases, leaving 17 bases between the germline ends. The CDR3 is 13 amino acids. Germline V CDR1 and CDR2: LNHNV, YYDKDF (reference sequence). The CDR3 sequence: CATWAGGGDEQYF. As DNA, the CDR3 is TGTGCCACGTGGGCCGGAGGAGGTGACGAGCAGTACTTC.